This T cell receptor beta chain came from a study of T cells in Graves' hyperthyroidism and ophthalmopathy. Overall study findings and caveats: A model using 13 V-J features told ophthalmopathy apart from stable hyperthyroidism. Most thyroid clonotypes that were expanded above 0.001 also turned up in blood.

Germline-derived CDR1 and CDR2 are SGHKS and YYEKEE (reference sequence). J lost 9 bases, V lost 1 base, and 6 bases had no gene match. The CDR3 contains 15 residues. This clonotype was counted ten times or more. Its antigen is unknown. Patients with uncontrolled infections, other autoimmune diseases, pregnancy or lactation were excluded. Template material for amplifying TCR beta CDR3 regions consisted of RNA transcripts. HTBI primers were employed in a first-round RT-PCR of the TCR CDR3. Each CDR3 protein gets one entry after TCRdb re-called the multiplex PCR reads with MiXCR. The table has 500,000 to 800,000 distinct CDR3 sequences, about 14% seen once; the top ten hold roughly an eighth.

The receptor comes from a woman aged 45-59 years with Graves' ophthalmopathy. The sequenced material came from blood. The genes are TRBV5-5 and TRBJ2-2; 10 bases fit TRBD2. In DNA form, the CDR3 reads TGTGCCAGCAGCTTGCTAGCGGGAGAGGCCAGGGAGCTGTTTTTT. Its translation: CASSLLAGEARELFF.